These 9 T cell receptor beta chains were all obtained from the same sample, sequenced in a study of blood T cell repertoires in COVID-19. Libraries were prepared by immunoSEQ multiplex PCR; TCRdb keeps only in-frame clonotypes and omits some of them. This sample has around 72,000 clones, with over 80% found just once. Sequencing used peripheral blood. All receptors derive from a middle-aged man with active COVID-19.

The chain carries TRBV27 and TRBJ2-3; 8 positions agree with TRBD2. There are 15 residues in the CDR3. J gave up 4 bases and V 3 bases, and 6 bases lay outside the gene matches. Looked up from germline, CDR1 is MNHEY and CDR2 is SMNVEV (reference sequence). In nucleotides, the CDR3 is TGTGCCAGCAGTTTTGGCGGGGGGTCCCCAGATACGCAGTATTTT. As protein: CASSFGGGSPDTQYF.

This chain uses TRBV6-5 with TRBJ1-1; 7 nucleotides match TRBD1. There are 14 residues in the CDR3. V lost 5 bases to trimming and J lost 7 bases; unmatched junction nucleotides: 10. Germline-derived CDR1 and CDR2 are MNHEY and SVGAGI. The CDR3 DNA follows: TGTGCCAGCAGTCTCGACAGGGCCGGGGGTGAAGCTTTCTTT. It codes for CASSLDRAGGEAFF.

V gene TRBV29-1 combines with J gene TRBJ2-1, with 9 bases identical to TRBD2. This CDR3 contains 13 residues. Germline loops: CDR1 SQVTM, CDR2 ANQGSEA. V shed 5 bases and J 2 bases; nucleotides not matched to a gene: 1. CDR3 in amino acids: CSVWTSAYNEQFF. CDR3 sequence (DNA): TGCAGCGTTTGGACTAGCGCCTACAATGAGCAGTTCTTC.

The chain uses TRBV7-2 and TRBJ2-1; TRBD2 matches 8 bases. Per the germline V gene, CDR1 is SGHTA and CDR2 is FQGNSA. The CDR3 is made up of 15 amino acids. With 5 bases clipped from V and 4 bases from J, the junction kept 7 bases outside the gene matches. The CDR3 DNA sequence: TGTGCCAGCAGCCCCGGGGGGGGTAATTACAATGAGCAGTTCTTC. Translating gives CASSPGGGNYNEQFF.

The chain carries TRBV24-1 and TRBJ2-5, with D perhaps matching TRBD1 (7 bases). CDR1 is KGHDR, CDR2 SFDVKD, per germline. The ends were cut back, 3 bases at V and 0 bases at J, with 16 bases in the middle. The CDR3 is 17 amino acids. In nucleotides, the CDR3 is TGTGCCACCAGTGATCCTCTAGGCAGGGGGGACCAAGAGACCCAGTACTTC. This sequence encodes CATSDPLGRGDQETQYF.

The table lists this clone with a few counts. V and J are TRBV19 and TRBJ1-6; D is uncertain. CDR1 is LNHDA, CDR2 SQIVND, per germline (reference sequence). Trimming left V 3 bases short and J 7 bases short, with 13 bases between. This CDR3 has 15 residues. Here the CDR3 DNA reads TGTGCCAGTAGTATTAAAGAGGGTCGGAATTCACCCCTCCACTTT. It translates to CASSIKEGRNSPLHF.

The chain uses TRBV25-1 and TRBJ1-6, with D hard to call. Trimming removed 2 bases from V and 8 bases from J, with 4 bases in between. The CDR3 loop spans 12 amino acids. Germline V gene data show CDR1 as MGHDK and CDR2 as SYGVNS. The CDR3 nucleotides are TGTGCCAGCAGTGAACCTTATTCACCCCTCCACTTT. This codes for CASSEPYSPLHF.

DNA for the CDR3: TGTGCCAGCAGACACAGGGTGGGAAACTATGGCTACACCTTC. Its protein product is CASRHRVGNYGYTF. This chain joins TRBV11-3 and TRBJ1-2; the D gene is possibly TRBD1 (6 bases). V shed 6 bases and J shed 2 bases, with 13 bases lying between them. Germline CDR1 reads SGHNT; CDR2 reads YENEEA. The CDR3 length is 14 residues.

This chain links TRBV6-2 or TRBV6-3 with TRBJ1-5; TRBD1 matches 10 bases. Losses at the gene ends were 5 bases for V and 3 bases for J; bases not matched to a gene: 7. The CDR3 loop spans 16 amino acids. Germline CDR1 and CDR2: MNHEY and SVGEGT. The CDR3 DNA reads TGTGCCAGCAGTGTCCGGACAGGGGGAATCAATCAGCCCCAGCATTTT. It codes for CASSVRTGGINQPQHF.